One sample yielded the 17 T cell receptor beta chains listed below, sequenced in a study of glioma-infiltrating T cells after dendritic cell vaccination. Sequencing was performed with immunoSEQ multiplex PCR; in TCRdb, only in-frame clones are kept and a portion is missing. Of tens of thousands of clones in the sample, roughly 79% were seen once. The sample in question was blood, obtained before dendritic cell vaccination. These receptors were taken from a human donor with glioblastoma.

This clone was observed a handful of times. The rearrangement uses TRBV10-3 and TRBJ1-1; 10 nucleotides line up with TRBD1. Germline trimming cut 6 bases from V and 4 bases from J; bases unmatched to any gene: 5. This CDR3 is built from 14 residues. Germline loops: CDR1 ENHRY, CDR2 SYGVKD. CDR3 region: CAIRGQGGFTEAFF. Here the CDR3 DNA reads TGTGCCATCAGAGGACAGGGGGGTTTCACTGAAGCTTTCTTT.

The chain is built from TRBV29-1 and TRBJ1-2, with D possibly matching TRBD1 (5 bases). Germline assignment: CDR1 SQVTM and CDR2 ANQGSEA. With 4 bases removed from V and 0 bases from J, the gap between germline ends came to 24 bases. The CDR3 extends over 18 amino acids. The CDR3 DNA follows: TGCAGCGTTGGACCCCACCGCGAGGCAGGGTCCCCTAACTATGGCTACACCTTC. It yields the protein CSVGPHREAGSPNYGYTF.

V gene TRBV7-2 combines with J gene TRBJ2-5; D is unclear. The J call may not be correct, given that the DNA end is closer to TRBJ2-7. This CDR3 has 15 amino acids. The germline gives CDR1 SGHTA, CDR2 FQGNSA. CDR3 DNA: TGTGCCAGCAGCTTAGCGGCTACGGCCGACTACGAGCAGTACTTC. Translating gives CASSLAATADYEQYF.

The V and J genes are TRBV21-1 and TRBJ1-5. TRBV21-1 is a listed pseudogene. The CDR3 sequence is 15 residues long. The CDR3 sequence is CASTGGGLPNQPQHF. The CDR3 DNA reads TGTGCCAGCACTGGGGGGGGCCTGCCCAATCAGCCCCAGCATTTT.

The rearrangement uses TRBV7-2 and TRBJ2-1, with 7 bases matching TRBD1. The length of the CDR3 is 19 residues. With 3 bases clipped from V and 3 bases from J, the junction kept 17 bases outside the gene matches. Germline V gives CDR1 SGHTA, CDR2 FQGNSA. The CDR3 reads CASSLVGQVSNVYYNEQFF. In nucleotides, the CDR3 is TGTGCCAGCAGCTTGGTAGGACAGGTGTCAAACGTATACTACAATGAGCAGTTCTTC.

This clone showed up just once. The chain carries TRBV7-8 and TRBJ1-3, with D possibly TRBD1 on 6 matching bases. This CDR3 contains 12 residues. The germline V and J ends were trimmed by 4 bases and 16 bases, with 17 bases remaining between them. Germline CDR1 and CDR2: SGHVS and FQNEAQ. CDR3 in DNA: TGTGCCAGCAGCTCTAGAACAGGGACGTTGTATTTT. Protein product: CASSSRTGTLYF.

This clone was observed a few times. This chain joins TRBV9 and TRBJ2-5; a weak D match, TRBD2 (6 bases). The germline V and J ends were trimmed by 0 bases and 1 base, with 10 bases remaining between them. The V gene's germline CDR1 is SGDLS and CDR2 YYNGEE. The CDR3 length is 15 residues. The CDR3 DNA sequence: TGTGCCAGCAGCGTAGCGGGGACTGCCCAAGAGACCCAGTACTTC. It is translated as CASSVAGTAQETQYF.

The chain joins TRBV5-4 to TRBJ2-5; D is perhaps TRBD2 (5 bases). The CDR3 runs 13 residues. Deletions cut 0 bases from V and 7 bases from J, with 10 bases between. In germline, CDR1 is SGHNT, CDR2 YYREEE (reference sequence). The CDR3 nucleotides are TGTGCCAGCAGCTTGGAACTAGAGGGGACCCAGTACTTC. As protein: CASSLELEGTQYF.

The chain couples TRBV11-2 to TRBJ1-6; 9 bases align to TRBD1. The CDR3 covers 17 residues. V lost 1 base and J lost 8; bases outside the gene matches: 9. Germline CDR1 and CDR2: SGHAT and FQNNGV. CDR3 in amino acids: CASSLVAPGQGDSPLHF. In DNA form, the CDR3 reads TGTGCCAGCAGCTTAGTGGCCCCGGGACAGGGTGATTCACCCCTCCACTTT.

The V gene is TRBV6-1, the J gene TRBJ2-3; 7 bases map to TRBD1. This CDR3 has 15 residues. V was clipped by 3 bases and J by 2 bases; unmatched bases: 5. Germline V gene sequence: CDR1 MNHNS, CDR2 SASEGT. The CDR3: CASSERQGITDTQYF. The CDR3 coding sequence is TGTGCCAGCAGTGAGAGACAGGGTATCACAGATACGCAGTATTTT.

This clone has only one observation. The chain employs TRBV10-3 and TRBJ2-1; TRBD2 matches 8 bases. Trimming at V came to 10 bases and at J to 8 bases, leaving 13 bases not matched to a gene. The CDR3 extends over 14 amino acids. Germline loops: CDR1 ENHRY, CDR2 SYGVKD. The CDR3 region is CATLPAGGRDEQFF. CDR3 coding DNA: TGTGCCACCCTCCCGGCGGGAGGCCGGGATGAGCAGTTCTTC.

In this sample, this clone turned up a few times. This chain uses TRBV10-1 with TRBJ2-3, with 9 positions matching TRBD1. Trimming cost V 4 bases and J 1 base; bases outside gene matches: 6. The CDR3 totals 16 residues. The germline V gene encodes CDR1 WNHNN and CDR2 SYGVQD (reference sequence). The CDR3 DNA reads TGCGCCAGCAGTGGAACCGGGACAGGGCGCACAGATACGCAGTATTTT. Translating it yields CASSGTGTGRTDTQYF.

The V and J genes are TRBV21-1 and TRBJ2-7; the table's TRBD2 call for D was not verified on the DNA. TRBV21-1 has pseudogene status. This CDR3 spans 17 amino acids. This chain's CDR3 is CASSILGLAGDSYEQYF. The CDR3, as DNA: TGTGCCAGCAGCATCCTCGGACTAGCGGGGGACTCCTACGAGCAGTACTTC.

The chain has TRBV20-1 and TRBJ1-5; D not certain. V shed 7 bases and J shed 7 bases, with 11 bases lying between them. The CDR3 extends over 11 amino acids. The germline gives CDR1 DFQATT, CDR2 SNEGSKA (reference sequence). The CDR3 region is CSGGTGQPQHF. CDR3 DNA: TGCAGTGGGGGTACGGGGCAGCCCCAGCATTTT.

The rearrangement links TRBV7-9 to TRBJ2-7; 7 positions match TRBD2. This CDR3 contains 16 residues. Germline values: CDR1 SEHNR, CDR2 FQNEAQ (reference sequence). J lost 5 bases, V lost 5 bases, and 15 bases had no gene match. The CDR3 coding sequence is TGTGCCAGCAGCCCAGCCAGGGCGACTAGCAGTCACGAGCAGTACTTC. As protein: CASSPARATSSHEQYF.

This chain uses TRBV7-9 with TRBJ1-2; possibly TRBD1 for D (6 bases). V lost 0 bases and J lost 2, with 16 bases in between. Germline values: CDR1 SEHNR, CDR2 FQNEAQ (reference sequence). There are 17 residues in the CDR3. DNA for the CDR3: TGTGCCAGCAGCTTAGCCTTTAGGGGGATCGGGAACTATGGCTACACCTTC. Its protein product is CASSLAFRGIGNYGYTF.

The chain recombines TRBV19 with TRBJ1-5; a weak D match, TRBD1 (6 bases). V was trimmed by 7 bases and J by 5 bases, leaving 9 bases between them. Per germline, CDR1 LNHDA and CDR2 SQIVND (reference sequence). There are 12 residues in the CDR3. CDR3 bases: TGTGCCAGTACGTGGACAGATCAGCCCCAGCATTTT. Residues: CASTWTDQPQHF.